The 27 T cell receptor beta chains presented below share a single source sample, sequenced in a study of T cells in Graves' hyperthyroidism and ophthalmopathy. TCR beta CDR3 region amplification was performed from RNA transcripts. RT-PCR in the first round (using the HTBI primer set) targeted the TCR CDR3. MiXCR, run by TCRdb on the multiplex PCR reads, gives a single entry per CDR3 protein. The sample has 490,000 or so distinct CDR3 sequences; about 20% are singletons. Material for sequencing was blood. The source is a man aged 35 to 55 with Graves' ophthalmopathy.

This CDR3 is CSAGKPTYEQYF. In nucleotides, the CDR3 is TGCAGTGCTGGAAAGCCGACCTACGAGCAGTACTTC. This chain links TRBV20-1 with TRBJ2-7, with D hard to call. Per the germline V gene, CDR1 is DFQATT and CDR2 is SNEGSKA (reference sequence). V shed 5 bases and J shed 2 bases, with 10 bases lying between them. CDR3 size: 12 residues.

The chain combines TRBV7-9 with TRBJ1-4; 7 nucleotides line up with TRBD1. The CDR3 consists of 14 residues. Unmatched junction bases numbered 10, after V lost 0 bases and J lost 15 bases. Germline V gene data show CDR1 as SEHNR and CDR2 as FQNEAQ (reference sequence). CDR3 region: CASSLAGGQEKMFF. The CDR3 bases are TGTGCCAGCAGCTTAGCGGGAGGACAGGAAAAGATGTTTTTT.

Only one count was recorded for this clonotype. A read error may explain this, as a much larger clone is one base away. This rearrangement joins TRBV27 to TRBJ2-3, with TRBD2 matching over 10 bases. CDR3 length equals 18 residues. Germline V gives CDR1 MNHEY, CDR2 SMNVEV (reference sequence). CDR3 residues: CVSSSHTASGGGTDTQYF. In DNA form, the CDR3 reads TGTGTCAGCAGTTCCCATACAGCTAGCGGGGGAGGCACAGATACGCAGTATTTT.

This clonotype was counted many times. V is TRBV6-1 and J is TRBJ2-7; TRBD2 agrees at 15 bases. The V gene's germline CDR1 is MNHNS and CDR2 SASEGT. V trimming: 5 bases; J trimming: 3 bases; junction bases outside the gene matches: 8. CDR3 length equals 17 residues. CDR3 region: CASSPGTSGRQLYEQYF. The CDR3 DNA reads as TGTGCCAGCAGTCCCGGGACTAGCGGGAGGCAACTCTACGAGCAGTACTTC.

This clonotype was counted a few times. The rearrangement joins TRBV5-1 to TRBJ1-6; TRBD1 aligns across 7 bases. The germline CDR1 and CDR2 sequences are SGHRS and YFSETQ. The V and J ends lost 4 bases and 10 bases, in that order; junction bases with no gene match: 14. CDR3 length: 16 amino acids. CDR3 DNA: TGCGCCAGCAGCCGAGGAGGCCGGACAGGTAGCTCACCCCTCCACTTT. It translates to CASSRGGRTGSSPLHF.

This clonotype came up once. A much larger clone lies one base from this, so it may be a read error. The CDR3, as DNA: TGTGCCAGCCAAGACAGGGCTGGGGCCGACGTCCTGACTTTC. Protein: CASQDRAGADVLTF. The V and J genes are TRBV6-1 and TRBJ2-6; 7 nucleotides match TRBD1. This CDR3 contains 14 residues. Germline CDR1 is MNHNS and CDR2 is SASEGT.

In its sample, this clonotype was seen a few times. This may stem from a read error, because a much larger clone lies one nucleotide away. The V gene is TRBV13, the J gene TRBJ2-3; D call uncertain. CDR3 length: 13 amino acids. The V gene lost 8 bases and the J gene lost 2 bases, with 11 bases spanning the gap. Germline CDR1 is PRHDT and CDR2 is FYEKMQ (reference sequence). Here the CDR3 DNA reads TGTGCCAGCTCCAAGACCCACACAGATACGCAGTATTTT. It codes for CASSKTHTDTQYF.

The chain uses TRBV5-1 and TRBJ1-1; tentative D call: TRBD1 (5 bases). CDR3 length equals 14 residues. Germline V lookup: CDR1 SGHRS, CDR2 YFSETQ. The V and J ends lost 4 bases and 1 base respectively, with 11 bases between them. CDR3 nucleotides: TGCGCCAGCAGCACCGACAGACCGAACACTGAAGCTTTCTTT. Its protein is CASSTDRPNTEAFF.

This clonotype was seen repeatedly, ten times or more. V is TRBV20-1 and J is TRBJ2-5; 7 bases align to TRBD1. The CDR3 runs to 16 residues. V was clipped by 1 base and J by 3 bases; unmatched bases: 11. Germline V gene lookup returns CDR1 DFQATT and CDR2 SNEGSKA (reference sequence). This CDR3 is CSARGAKGAGKETQYF. In DNA, the CDR3 is TGCAGTGCTAGAGGAGCTAAGGGGGCAGGGAAAGAGACCCAGTACTTC.

Only a few counts were recorded for this clonotype. J is TRBJ1-2 and V is TRBV4-3, with a tentative D call TRBD1 (5 bases). CDR3 length equals 14 residues. V was cut by 0 bases and J by 4 bases, with 9 bases left in between. In germline, CDR1 is LGHNA, CDR2 YSLEER. The CDR3 region has the DNA TGCGCCAGCAGCCAAGATCAGAGGGGCTATGGCTACACCTTC. Protein product: CASSQDQRGYGYTF.

This clonotype was observed at least ten times. The chain carries TRBV28 and TRBJ2-7, with no clear D. V gave up 3 bases and J gave up 2 bases, with 8 bases separating them. The germline V gene encodes CDR1 MDHEN and CDR2 SYDVKM. The CDR3 consists of 13 residues. CDR3 region: CASSFPLTYEQYF. The CDR3 DNA sequence: TGTGCCAGCAGTTTTCCCCTTACCTACGAGCAGTACTTC.

There are many counts of this clonotype. The chain has TRBV18 and TRBJ2-1; TRBD1 might be the D (6 bases). The CDR3 length is 17 residues. CDR1 KGHSH and CDR2 LQKENI come from the germline V gene. V dropped 0 bases and J dropped 8 bases, with 20 bases sitting between them. DNA for the CDR3: TGTGCCAGCTCACCACCCTTAGGACAGTCCCAAGCAGATGAGCAGTTCTTC. Translation: CASSPPLGQSQADEQFF. Full variable domain (missing parts from reference TRBV18 and TRBJ2-1): NAGVMQNPRHLVRRRGQEARLRCSPMKGHSHVYWYRQLPEEGLKFMVYLQKENIIDESGMPKERFSAEFPKEGPSILRIQQVVRGDSAAYFCASSPPLGQSQADEQFFGPGTRLTVL.

The rearrangement joins TRBV19 to TRBJ1-5; D is unresolved. V lost 5 bases to trimming and J lost 7 bases, with 18 bases between them. The CDR3 is made up of 15 amino acids. The germline CDR1 and CDR2 sequences are LNHDA and SQIVND (reference sequence). CDR3 sequence reads: CASSQSGQSGQPQHF. CDR3 sequence (DNA): TGTGCCAGTAGTCAAAGCGGCCAATCTGGACAGCCCCAGCATTTT.

This clonotype was seen more than once but under ten times. The chain carries TRBV5-1 and TRBJ1-2, with D hard to call. Germline V gene lookup returns CDR1 SGHRS and CDR2 YFSETQ. The CDR3 has 13 residues. Trimming took 0 bases from V and 2 from J, leaving 5 bases between them. The CDR3, as DNA: TGCGCCAGCAGCTTGGGACCCAACTATGGCTACACCTTC. Protein: CASSLGPNYGYTF. Using reference TRBV5-1 and TRBJ1-2 for the parts outside the CDR3, the full variable domain is KAGVTQTPRYLIKTRGQQVTLSCSPISGHRSVSWYQQTPGQGLQFLFEYFSETQRNKGNFPGRFSGRQFSNSRSEMNVSTLELGDSALYLCASSLGPNYGYTFGSGTRLTVV.

The chain combines TRBV15 with TRBJ1-4; no clear D. Trimming removed 1 base at V and 0 bases at J, with 6 bases between. The CDR3 totals 15 residues. Per germline, CDR1 LNHNV and CDR2 YYDKDF (reference sequence). CDR3 loop: CATSRGPATNEKLFF. In DNA, the CDR3 is TGTGCCACCAGCAGAGGGCCCGCAACTAATGAAAAACTGTTTTTT.

In this sample, this clonotype turned up a few times. The V call is TRBV20-1, the J call TRBJ2-1; D perhaps matches TRBD2 (6 bases). Germline loops: CDR1 DFQATT, CDR2 SNEGSKA (reference sequence). This CDR3 spans 15 amino acids. Trimming shortened V by 3 bases and J by 0 bases, and 12 bases separated the two germline ends. The CDR3 nucleotides are TGCAGTGCTAGCCGGGACTTCAGCTCCTACAATGAGCAGTTCTTC. This sequence encodes CSASRDFSSYNEQFF.

The chain employs TRBV28 and TRBJ1-5; 8 bases match TRBD1. Germline lookup yields CDR1 MDHEN and CDR2 SYDVKM. Losses at the gene ends were 10 bases for V and 4 bases for J; bases not matched to a gene: 9. This CDR3 spans 14 amino acids. As DNA, the CDR3 is TGTGCCACCACCCGGGACAGGACAAATCAGCCCCAGCATTTT. It codes for CATTRDRTNQPQHF.

The chain carries TRBV4-3 and TRBJ2-1; TRBD2 matches at 13 bases. This CDR3 spans 18 amino acids. From germline, CDR1 is LGHNA and CDR2 YSLEER. J was trimmed by 6 bases and V by 3 bases; bases with no gene match: 11. CDR3 protein: CASSQGRLAGGRGNEQFF. The CDR3 DNA is TGCGCCAGCAGCCAGGGGAGACTAGCGGGAGGTCGGGGCAATGAGCAGTTCTTC.

Ten or more counts support this clonotype. The chain couples TRBV6-2 or TRBV6-3 to TRBJ1-1, with 11 bases that match TRBD1. The germline gives CDR1 MNHEY, CDR2 SVGEGT. The CDR3 spans 15 residues. Unmatched junction bases numbered 6, after V lost 6 bases and J lost 3 bases. In DNA, the CDR3 is TGTGCCAGCAGCTCACCGGGACAGGGGGACACTGAAGCTTTCTTT. It encodes CASSSPGQGDTEAFF.

The sample holds many counts of this clonotype. The rearrangement links TRBV12-3 or TRBV12-4 to TRBJ1-4; perhaps TRBD1 as D (5 bases). Trimming removed 3 bases from V and 2 bases from J, with 10 bases in between. This CDR3 has 15 amino acids. The CDR3 DNA follows: TGTGCCAGCAGTTTTCAGGGATCCACTAATGAAAAACTGTTTTTT. Translated, it gives CASSFQGSTNEKLFF.

This clonotype was seen many times. The chain links TRBV5-5 to TRBJ2-2; D tentatively fits TRBD1 or TRBD2 (7 bases each). Trimming removed 4 bases at V and 5 bases at J, with 21 bases between. Germline loops: CDR1 SGHKS, CDR2 YYEKEE (reference sequence). This CDR3 is built from 17 residues. CDR3 amino acids: CASSRSARQGGTGELFF. The CDR3 bases are TGTGCCAGCAGCCGATCCGCCCGACAGGGAGGGACCGGGGAGCTGTTTTTT.

This clonotype was observed many times. This sequence joins TRBV7-8 and TRBJ1-1, with TRBD1 identical over 7 bases. The J segment lost 0 bases and the V segment lost 8 bases, leaving 9 bases of the junction unmatched. CDR1 SGHVS and CDR2 FQNEAQ come from the germline V gene. This CDR3 is built from 15 residues. Here the CDR3 reads CASRKTGQLNTEAFF. The CDR3 DNA is TGTGCCAGCCGGAAGACGGGACAGTTGAACACTGAAGCTTTCTTT.

This clonotype was found many times. The V and J genes are TRBV27 and TRBJ1-1, with 10 nucleotides matching TRBD1. The V gene's germline CDR1 is MNHEY and CDR2 SMNVEV (reference sequence). The CDR3 has 15 residues. Trimming removed 6 bases from V and 0 bases from J; junction bases left unmatched: 4. The CDR3 sequence is CASRGQGTVNTEAFF. The DNA of the CDR3 is TGTGCCAGCAGGGGACAGGGGACCGTGAACACTGAAGCTTTCTTT.

This clonotype was recorded a few times. This rearrangement joins TRBV12-3 or TRBV12-4 to TRBJ2-3; tentatively, D is TRBD2 (5 bases). The CDR3 has 14 amino acids. The V gene lost 5 bases and the J gene lost 3 bases, with 12 bases spanning the gap. The CDR3 sequence: CASSPGLTTDTQYF. In DNA, the CDR3 is TGTGCCAGCAGTCCTGGACTGACGACAGATACGCAGTATTTT.

This clonotype has ten or more counts. The chain uses TRBV12-3 or TRBV12-4 and TRBJ1-5; D is unclear. The V and J ends lost 3 bases and 2 bases respectively, with 11 bases between them. CDR3 length equals 15 residues. As DNA, the CDR3 is TGTGCCAGCAGTTTTCGACCGACTGGCAATCAGCCCCAGCATTTT. Its translation: CASSFRPTGNQPQHF.

In its sample, this clonotype was seen many times. The chain has TRBV12-3 or TRBV12-4 and TRBJ1-2, with D possibly TRBD1 on 6 matching bases. This CDR3 has 18 amino acids. V was trimmed by 1 base and J by 0 bases, leaving 18 bases between them. The chain's CDR3 is CASSLGTGSVGANYGYTF. DNA for the CDR3: TGTGCCAGCAGTTTAGGAACAGGGTCGGTCGGAGCTAACTATGGCTACACCTTC.

This clonotype was seen at least ten times. This chain uses TRBV6-8 with TRBJ2-3; TRBD2 agrees at 12 bases. With 2 bases clipped from V and 0 bases from J, the junction kept 6 bases outside the gene matches. The CDR3 covers 18 residues. CDR1 is MNHGY and CDR2 is SAAAGT in the germline V gene. The CDR3 region is CASSYRPGLAGSTDTQYF. In DNA form, the CDR3 reads TGTGCCAGCAGTTACCGACCCGGACTAGCGGGGAGCACAGATACGCAGTATTTT.